This TCR beta chain was recovered during a study of cytomegalovirus exposure and HLA in healthy donors. This clone has more than one count but fewer than ten. Primers: 60 Vbeta forward and 13 Jbeta reverse. Sequencing used immunoSEQ multiplex PCR; TCRdb keeps in-frame clones, though not all of them. The repertoire consists of about 190,000 clones, with around nine tenths occurring once and the leading ten covering approximately 1.9%. The clonotype comes from a woman aged 18-29 years in good health and CMV-seronegative. The sample was PBMCs.

CDR3 loop: CASSPRDRYGTEAFF. In DNA form, the CDR3 reads TGTGCCAGCTCCCCCCGGGACAGGTATGGCACTGAAGCTTTCTTT. The genes are TRBV18 and TRBJ1-1, with 8 bases fitting TRBD1. Germline V lookup: CDR1 KGHSH, CDR2 LQKENI. Trimming cost V 6 bases and J 4 bases; bases outside gene matches: 10. There are 15 residues in the CDR3.